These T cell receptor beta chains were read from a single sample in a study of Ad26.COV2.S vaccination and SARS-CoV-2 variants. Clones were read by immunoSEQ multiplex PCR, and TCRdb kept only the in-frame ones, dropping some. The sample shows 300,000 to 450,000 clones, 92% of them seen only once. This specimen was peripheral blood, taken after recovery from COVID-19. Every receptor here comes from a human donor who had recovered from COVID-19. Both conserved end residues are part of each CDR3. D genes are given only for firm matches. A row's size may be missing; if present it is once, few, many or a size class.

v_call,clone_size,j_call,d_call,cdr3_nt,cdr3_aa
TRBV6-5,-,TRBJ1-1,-,TGTGCCATTTCGCCCATTGGGGCTTTCTTT,CAISPIGAFF
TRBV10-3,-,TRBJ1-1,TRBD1,TGTGCCATCAGTGAGTACAGGGGGTCTAGTGGGAGCACTGAAGCTTTCTTT,CAISEYRGSSGSTEAFF
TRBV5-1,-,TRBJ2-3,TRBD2,TGCGCCAGCAGCACGGGAGCGGGGGGCACAGATACGCAGTATTTT,CASSTGAGGTDTQYF
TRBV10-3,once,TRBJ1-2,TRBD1,TGTGCCATCAGTGAAGGGGGTGGGGGACAGAGATCTAACTATGGCTACACCTTC,CAISEGGGGQRSNYGYTF
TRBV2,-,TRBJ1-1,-,TGTGCCAGCAGTGACGGGGGGCGAGCCGCTTTCTTT,CASSDGGRAAFF
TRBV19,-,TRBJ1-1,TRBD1,TGTGCCAGTAGGAGGGACAGGGCCACTGAAGCTTTCTTT,CASRRDRATEAFF
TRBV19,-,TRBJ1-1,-,TGTGCCAGTAGTATACCGAACCTGGGGAACACTGAAGCTTTCTTT,CASSIPNLGNTEAFF
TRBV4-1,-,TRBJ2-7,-,TGCGCCAGCAGCCAAGTCCGGGACAATTACTACGAGCAGTACTTC,CASSQVRDNYYEQYF
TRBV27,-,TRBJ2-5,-,TGTGCCAGCAGTTTACGCCCAGGATTGTACCAAGAGACCCAGTACTTC,CASSLRPGLYQETQYF
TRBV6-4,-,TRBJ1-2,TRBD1,TGTGCCAGCAGTGACTCGAGAGGGACAGGGGTTCGCGGCTACACCTTC,CASSDSRGTGVRGYTF
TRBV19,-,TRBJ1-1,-,TGTGCCAGTAGTGCAGGGACCCTTCGGTACACTGAAGCTTTCTTT,CASSAGTLRYTEAFF
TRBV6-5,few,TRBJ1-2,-,TGTGCCAGCAGTTACTCCCGGGACCATGGCTACACCTTC,CASSYSRDHGYTF
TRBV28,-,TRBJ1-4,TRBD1,TGTGCCAGCAGTGAGGGACAGGGGGTCGAAAAACTGTTTTTT,CASSEGQGVEKLFF
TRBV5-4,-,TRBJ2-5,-,TGTGCCAGCAGCTTGGGGACAGCCCCACAAGAGACCCAGTACTTC,CASSLGTAPQETQYF
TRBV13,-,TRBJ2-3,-,TGTGCCAGCAGCTTGCGGGGATCCAAAGATGATACGCAGTATTTT,CASSLRGSKDDTQYF
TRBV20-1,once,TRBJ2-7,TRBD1,TGCAGTGCTAGTCTGGGACAGTTAAGATACGAGCAGTACTTC,CSASLGQLRYEQYF
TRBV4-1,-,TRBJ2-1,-,TGCGCCAGCAGCCATCGGCAGGGTTGGTTCTTC,CASSHRQGWFF
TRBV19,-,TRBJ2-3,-,TGTGCCAGTAGTAAGCCTCCGGGCCTACTCCCAGATACGCAGTATTTT,CASSKPPGLLPDTQYF
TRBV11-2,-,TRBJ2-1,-,TGTGCCAGCGGGTATTACAATGAGCAGTTCTTC,CASGYYNEQFF
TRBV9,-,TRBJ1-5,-,TGTGCCAGCAGCGTAGACGGGGGTGGCAATCAGCCCCAGCATTTT,CASSVDGGGNQPQHF
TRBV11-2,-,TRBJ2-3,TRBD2,TGTGCCAGCAGCTTGATAGCGGGGAGCTCTAGCACAGATACGCAGTATTTT,CASSLIAGSSSTDTQYF
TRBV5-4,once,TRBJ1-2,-,TGTGCCAGCAGCTTGGACAGGGCGTCCTATGGCTACACCTTC,CASSLDRASYGYTF
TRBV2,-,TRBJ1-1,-,TGTGCCAGAGACAGGAAGAGGATGAACACTGAAGCTTTCTTT,CARDRKRMNTEAFF
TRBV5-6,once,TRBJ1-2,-,TGTGCCAGCAGCTCGGTCCTCAGAGTCTATGGCTACACCTTC,CASSSVLRVYGYTF
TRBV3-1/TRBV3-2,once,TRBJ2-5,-,TGTGCCAGCAGTCAACGTATTAGGGGGACGTACCAAGAGACCCAGTACTTC,CASSQRIRGTYQETQYF
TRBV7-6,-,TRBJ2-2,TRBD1,TGTGCCAGCAGCGGACGGACAGGGGGCACCGGGGAGCTGTTTTTT,CASSGRTGGTGELFF
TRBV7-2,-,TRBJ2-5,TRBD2,TGTGCCAGCAGCTCGGGACTAGCGGGGGGACAAGAGACCCAGTACTTC,CASSSGLAGGQETQYF
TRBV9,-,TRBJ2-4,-,TGTGCCAGCAGCGGGTCTCAGGAGAACATTCAGTACTTC,CASSGSQENIQYF
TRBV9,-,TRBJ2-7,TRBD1,TGTGCCAGCAGCATTAGACCCGGGACAGATATTTACGAGCAGTACTTC,CASSIRPGTDIYEQYF
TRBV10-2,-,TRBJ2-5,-,TGCGCCAGCAGTGGGCAGAAAGTGGAGACCCAGTACTTC,CASSGQKVETQYF
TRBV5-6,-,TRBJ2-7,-,TGTGCCAGCAGCGCCGGGTCCACCTACGAGCAGTACTTC,CASSAGSTYEQYF
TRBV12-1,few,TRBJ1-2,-,TGTGCCAGCAGCTTTTTCGCAGGGGCCGATGGCTACACCTTC,CASSFFAGADGYTF
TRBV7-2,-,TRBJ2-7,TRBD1,TGTGCCAGCAGCTTGGGGCAGGGGGCCTACGAGCAGTACTTC,CASSLGQGAYEQYF
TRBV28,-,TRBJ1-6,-,TGTGCCAGCAGTTTAGGAGGGAGTAATTCACCCCTCCACTTT,CASSLGGSNSPLHF
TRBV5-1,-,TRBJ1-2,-,TGCGCCAGCAGCTCCGGGTTGGCCATCAGCTATGGCTACACCTTC,CASSSGLAISYGYTF
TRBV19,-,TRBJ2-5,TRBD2,TGTGCCAGTAGACGACTAGCGGAGGCCCAAGAGACCCAGTACTTC,CASRRLAEAQETQYF
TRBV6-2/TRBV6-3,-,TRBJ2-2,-,TGTGCCAGCAGTCACCCGCCGTTGGGACAGAACACCGGGGAGCTGTTTTTT,CASSHPPLGQNTGELFF
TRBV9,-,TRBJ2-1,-,TGTGCCAGCAGCAGGGGGTCCTACAATGAGCAGTTCTTC,CASSRGSYNEQFF
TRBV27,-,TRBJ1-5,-,TGTGCCAGCAGTTCAGGGGTACGGGGTCAGCCCCAGCATTTT,CASSSGVRGQPQHF
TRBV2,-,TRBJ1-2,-,TGTGCCAGCAGTGACCCACAGGGCAGGAACTATGGCTACACCTTC,CASSDPQGRNYGYTF
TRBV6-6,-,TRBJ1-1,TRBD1,TGTGCCAGCGAAGCGGGACAGTTCTCGAACACTGAAGCTTTCTTT,CASEAGQFSNTEAFF
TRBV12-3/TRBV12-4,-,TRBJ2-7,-,TGTGCCAGCAGTTTAGGAAGGTACGAGCAGTACTTC,CASSLGRYEQYF
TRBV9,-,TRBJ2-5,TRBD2,TGTGCCAGCAGCGTAGGACTAGCGAGAGAGACCCAGTACTTC,CASSVGLARETQYF
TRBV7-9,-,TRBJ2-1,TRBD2,TGTGCCAGCAGCGATAGCGGGGCGAGCTCCTACAATGAGCAGTTCTTC,CASSDSGASSYNEQFF
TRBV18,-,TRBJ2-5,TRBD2,TGTGCCAGCTCACCACGGTCTCTAGCGGGGCAAGAGACCCAGTACTTC,CASSPRSLAGQETQYF
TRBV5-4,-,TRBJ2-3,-,TGTGCCAGCAGCTTGTCGTCAGATACGCAGTATTTT,CASSLSSDTQYF
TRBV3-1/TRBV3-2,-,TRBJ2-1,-,TGTGCCAGCAGCCAAGAAGGGGGACGTTACAATGAGCAGTTCTTC,CASSQEGGRYNEQFF
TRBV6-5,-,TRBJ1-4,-,TGTGCCAGCAGTTACTCGCGGGCAGGGAAAGGGGAAAAACTGTTTTTT,CASSYSRAGKGEKLFF